The 24 T cell receptor beta chains reported below all come from one sample, sequenced in a study of CD8 T cells in ankylosing spondylitis. One entry per CDR3 protein results from TCRdb running MiXCR on the 5' RACE reads. The sample records about 35,000 distinct CDR3 sequences, 10% being singletons. The material sequenced was blood, either unsorted or a sorted T cell fraction (not recorded which). These TCRs come from a male donor with ankylosing spondylitis or in good health (not recorded which).

The V call is TRBV5-5, the J call TRBJ1-1; D gene ambiguous. CDR1 is SGHKS and CDR2 is YYEKEE in the germline V gene (reference sequence). This CDR3 region has 14 residues. Trimming left V 2 bases short and J 1 base short, with 9 bases between. CDR3 DNA: TGTGCCAGCAGCTTACAATCAGCGAACACTGAAGCTTTCTTT. Amino acid sequence: CASSLQSANTEAFF. The full variable domain, rest sourced from reference TRBV5-5 and TRBJ1-1, is DAGVTQSPTHLIKTRGQQVTLRCSPISGHKSVSWYQQVLGQGPQFIFQYYEKEERGRGNFPDRFSARQFPNYSSELNVNALLLGDSALYLCASSLQSANTEAFFGQGTRLTVV.

This clonotype was seen ten or more times. The rearrangement links TRBV5-5 to TRBJ2-2; possibly TRBD2 for D (6 bases). V was pared by 0 bases and J by 6 bases, with 12 bases between. The CDR3 is 15 residues long. Germline V gives CDR1 SGHKS, CDR2 YYEKEE (reference sequence). The CDR3 sequence: CASSLEEGRPGELFF. CDR3 nucleotides: TGTGCCAGCAGCTTGGAGGAGGGGCGCCCCGGGGAGCTGTTTTTT.

This clonotype was counted many times. V and J are TRBV6-1 and TRBJ2-7; TRBD1 matches at 10 bases. The V gene's germline CDR1 is MNHNS and CDR2 SASEGT. Losses at the gene ends were 6 bases for V and 6 bases for J; bases not matched to a gene: 11. This CDR3 spans 15 amino acids. Here the CDR3 reads CASRPVTGQGFEQYF. CDR3 sequence (DNA): TGTGCCAGCAGACCCGTTACGGGACAGGGGTTCGAGCAGTACTTC.

This clonotype was found many times. CDR3 in amino acids: CASSPPGGGQETQYF. CDR3 nucleotide sequence: TGTGCCAGCAGTCCCCCGGGTGGAGGGCAAGAGACCCAGTACTTC. The chain is built from TRBV28 and TRBJ2-5; maybe TRBD2 (6 bases). This CDR3 has 15 amino acids. Germline V gene sequence: CDR1 MDHEN, CDR2 SYDVKM. Between the trimmed V and J ends, which lost 5 bases and 2 bases, there was a span of 15 bases.

By frequency in the sample, this clonotype is medium-sized. The chain couples TRBV7-2 to TRBJ2-1; no definite D call. Germline V gene data show CDR1 as SGHTA and CDR2 as FQGNSA. The V and J ends lost 7 bases and 1 base respectively, with 8 bases between them. The CDR3 consists of 13 residues. The CDR3 sequence is CASTSMSYNEQFF. The CDR3 DNA reads TGTGCCAGCACCTCAATGTCCTACAATGAGCAGTTCTTC.

The sample holds many counts of this clonotype. V is TRBV7-8 and J is TRBJ2-5, with D perhaps assigned TRBD1 or TRBD2 (5 bases each). The V gene's germline CDR1 is SGHVS and CDR2 FQNEAQ. Between the trimmed V and J ends, which lost 1 base and 2 bases, there was a span of 5 bases. This CDR3 comprises 13 residues. In DNA, the CDR3 is TGTGCCAGCAGCTTAGGGGGGCAAGAGACCCAGTACTTC. Its translation is CASSLGGQETQYF.

This clonotype has a count of ten or more. The V call is TRBV5-4, the J call TRBJ1-2, with D possibly being TRBD1 (6 bases). V lost 4 bases, J lost 4 bases, and 11 bases lay in between. There are 13 residues in the CDR3. Germline CDR1 reads SGHNT; CDR2 reads YYREEE (reference sequence). The CDR3 loop is CASSNRVGYGYTF. The CDR3 DNA follows: TGTGCCAGCAGCAACAGGGTTGGCTATGGCTACACCTTC.

This clonotype was found many times. V gene TRBV4-3 combines with J gene TRBJ2-1; TRBD2 agrees at 10 bases. CDR3 length equals 15 residues. The V and J ends lost 0 bases and 8 bases, in that order; junction bases with no gene match: 4. Germline V CDR1 and CDR2: LGHNA, YSLEER. CDR3 DNA: TGCGCCAGCAGCCAAGACCTAGCGGGAGACTATGAGCAGTTCTTC. This sequence encodes CASSQDLAGDYEQFF.

This clonotype was found many times. The chain uses TRBV7-6 and TRBJ1-1; TRBD1 matches 9 bases. V shed 1 base and J 5 bases; nucleotides not matched to a gene: 8. The CDR3 spans 16 residues. Germline V lookup: CDR1 SGHVS, CDR2 FNYEAQ. CDR3 bases: TGTGCCAGCAGCTTAGTACCGGGACAGGGTAGGACTGAAGCTTTCTTT. As protein: CASSLVPGQGRTEAFF.

This clonotype was counted at least ten times. The chain links TRBV6-5 to TRBJ2-1, with TRBD2 identical over 10 bases. Germline V lookup: CDR1 MNHEY, CDR2 SVGAGI. CDR3 length: 13 amino acids. The trim removed 0 bases at V and 12 bases at J, leaving 2 bases unmatched. The DNA for the CDR3 is TGTGCCAGCAGTTACTCTACTAGCGGGGTGCAGTTCTTC. It specifies CASSYSTSGVQFF.

This clonotype was detected a few times. The chain couples TRBV18 to TRBJ2-7, with 7 bases identical to TRBD1. Germline V gives CDR1 KGHSH, CDR2 LQKENI. The CDR3 extends over 15 amino acids. The V gene end was trimmed by 6 bases and the J gene end by 3 bases; junction bases not matched to a gene: 11. The CDR3 DNA sequence: TGTGCCAGCTCGCCCACCCGGGACAGAGTCTACGAGCAGTACTTC. Its translation is CASSPTRDRVYEQYF.

This clonotype occurred many times. The chain uses TRBV12-3 or TRBV12-4 and TRBJ1-1; D gene unclear. Trimming cost V 5 bases and J 5 bases, with 12 bases left between them. The CDR3 is 13 residues long. CDR3 region: CASSPPKWTEAFF. As DNA, the CDR3 is TGTGCCAGCAGTCCCCCTAAATGGACTGAAGCTTTCTTT.

This clonotype was counted ten times or more. The chain has TRBV19 and TRBJ2-5; D is uncertain. Deletions cut 3 bases from V and 2 bases from J, with 7 bases between. The CDR3 consists of 13 residues. The germline V gene encodes CDR1 LNHDA and CDR2 SQIVND (reference sequence). The CDR3 sequence: CASSMSSQETQYF. CDR3 nucleotides: TGTGCCAGTAGTATGTCCAGTCAAGAGACCCAGTACTTC.

This clonotype came up many times. This chain joins TRBV20-1 and TRBJ2-7; 8 nucleotides line up with TRBD1. The V gene end was trimmed by 6 bases and the J gene end by 3 bases; junction bases not matched to a gene: 13. The germline gives CDR1 DFQATT, CDR2 SNEGSKA (reference sequence). This CDR3 is built from 15 residues. As DNA, the CDR3 is TGCAGTGCAACCGGGACAGGCCCAAGGGGCTACGAGCAGTACTTC. Translated: CSATGTGPRGYEQYF.

This clonotype was observed at least ten times. This chain joins TRBV5-1 and TRBJ2-2; TRBD2 matches at 10 bases. Trimming removed 0 bases from V and 3 bases from J; junction bases left unmatched: 8. The CDR3 is 18 amino acids. CDR1 SGHRS and CDR2 YFSETQ come from the germline V gene. The CDR3 nucleotides are TGCGCCAGCAGCTTGGCCGGGCTAGCGGGAGTTTACACCGGGGAGCTGTTTTTT. Amino acid sequence: CASSLAGLAGVYTGELFF. Complete variable domain (other parts from reference TRBV5-1 and TRBJ2-2): KAGVTQTPRYLIKTRGQQVTLSCSPISGHRSVSWYQQTPGQGLQFLFEYFSETQRNKGNFPGRFSGRQFSNSRSEMNVSTLELGDSALYLCASSLAGLAGVYTGELFFGEGSRLTVL.

There are many counts of this clonotype. The J gene is TRBJ1-1, the V gene TRBV5-1; D ambiguous. This CDR3 has 15 amino acids. CDR1 SGHRS and CDR2 YFSETQ come from the germline V gene. Trimming stripped 0 bases from V and 0 bases from J, with 9 bases between. This CDR3 is CASSLDKGLNTEAFF. DNA of the CDR3: TGCGCCAGCAGCTTGGATAAGGGTTTGAACACTGAAGCTTTCTTT.

This clonotype was recorded at least ten times. V is TRBV5-1 and J is TRBJ2-6, with 8 bases that match TRBD1. V gave up 2 bases and J gave up 0 bases; unmatched junction bases: 13. This CDR3 comprises 20 residues. In germline, CDR1 is SGHRS, CDR2 YFSETQ. The CDR3 sequence is CASSFGFTGTGVSGANVLTF. In nucleotides, the CDR3 is TGCGCCAGCAGCTTCGGGTTTACGGGGACAGGAGTCTCTGGGGCCAACGTCCTGACTTTC. The full variable domain, its missing parts supplied by reference TRBV5-1 and TRBJ2-6, is KAGVTQTPRYLIKTRGQQVTLSCSPISGHRSVSWYQQTPGQGLQFLFEYFSETQRNKGNFPGRFSGRQFSNSRSEMNVSTLELGDSALYLCASSFGFTGTGVSGANVLTFGAGSRLTVL.

This clonotype came up many times. The chain combines TRBV5-1 with TRBJ2-5; D might be TRBD2 (5 bases). The germline V gene has CDR1 SGHRS and CDR2 YFSETQ. The CDR3 runs to 14 residues. V was trimmed by 3 bases and J by 2 bases, leaving 11 bases between them. The CDR3 loop reads CASSWMGDQETQYF. The CDR3 region has the DNA TGCGCCAGCAGCTGGATGGGAGATCAAGAGACCCAGTACTTC. The variable domain in full, completed from reference TRBV5-1 and TRBJ2-5, reads KAGVTQTPRYLIKTRGQQVTLSCSPISGHRSVSWYQQTPGQGLQFLFEYFSETQRNKGNFPGRFSGRQFSNSRSEMNVSTLELGDSALYLCASSWMGDQETQYFGPGTRLLVL.

The rearrangement uses TRBV29-1 and TRBJ2-2; 9 bases line up with TRBD1. Trimming cost V 7 bases and J 4 bases; bases outside gene matches: 7. Germline V CDR1 and CDR2: SQVTM, ANQGSEA. This CDR3 has 14 amino acids. DNA for the CDR3: TGCAGCGCAGGGGACAGGGATGGCACCGGGGAGCTGTTTTTT. Translated, it gives CSAGDRDGTGELFF.

This clonotype was counted ten times or more. The rearrangement joins TRBV10-3 to TRBJ1-5, with D possibly matching TRBD1 (6 bases). CDR1 is ENHRY and CDR2 is SYGVKD in the germline V gene. The CDR3 is made up of 13 amino acids. V lost 9 bases and J lost 3, with 12 bases in between. In nucleotides, the CDR3 is TGTGCCATGGCAACAGGGACCAATCAGCCCCAGCATTTT. Its protein is CAMATGTNQPQHF.

Many counts were recorded for this clonotype. The V gene is TRBV28, the J gene TRBJ2-4; 10 bases align to TRBD1. The length of the CDR3 is 18 residues. The germline V gene has CDR1 MDHEN and CDR2 SYDVKM. V shed 6 bases, J shed 0 bases, and the junction held 11 bases outside the gene matches. DNA of the CDR3: TGTGCCAGCAGCCCGGGACAGGGGTTCAGGCTAGCCAAAAACATTCAGTACTTC. Translated: CASSPGQGFRLAKNIQYF.

This clonotype was found many times. This chain links TRBV29-1 with TRBJ2-7, with TRBD2 as a possible D gene (5 bases). The CDR3 is 14 amino acids. Germline V gene lookup returns CDR1 SQVTM and CDR2 ANQGSEA. Trimming took 6 bases from V and 0 from J, leaving 15 bases between them. The CDR3 nucleotides read TGCAGCGTAAGGGAATTCGGAGGCTCCTACGAGCAGTACTTC. Translated, it gives CSVREFGGSYEQYF.

The chain uses TRBV7-9 and TRBJ2-7; 11 bases fit TRBD2. Germline CDR1 reads SEHNR; CDR2 reads FQNEAQ (reference sequence). The length of the CDR3 is 13 residues. Losses at the gene ends were 4 bases for V and 6 bases for J; bases not matched to a gene: 2. This chain's CDR3 is CASSSLAGGEQYF. The DNA for the CDR3 is TGTGCCAGCAGCTCCCTAGCGGGAGGCGAGCAGTACTTC.

The table lists this clonotype with many counts. This chain links TRBV5-5 with TRBJ2-5; the match to TRBD1 covers 7 bases. This CDR3 has 15 residues. The germline gives CDR1 SGHKS, CDR2 YYEKEE (reference sequence). The V gene end was trimmed by 2 bases and the J gene end by 1 base; junction bases not matched to a gene: 5. CDR3 region: CASSLQGGLQETQYF. The CDR3 bases are TGTGCCAGCAGCTTACAAGGGGGCCTCCAAGAGACCCAGTACTTC.